This T cell receptor beta chain was sequenced for a study of T cells after yellow fever vaccination. From the 5' RACE reads, TCRdb called clonotypes with MiXCR, one entry per CDR3 protein. The sample includes more than 25,000 distinct CDR3 sequences, approximately 4.9% of them seen just once. The sample holds many counts of this clonotype. This CDR3 region has 11 residues. Trimming stripped 4 bases from V and 10 bases from J, with 7 bases between. Germline CDR1 KGHDR, CDR2 SFDVKD. The sequences come from PBMCs, either bulk or a sorted T-cell subset (CD4+, CD8+, memory, or dextramer-sorted; not recorded which), collected on the day of the yellow fever booster vaccination. The receptor was isolated from a young man who received the YFV17D yellow fever vaccine. The genes are TRBV24-1 and TRBJ1-5; D gene uncertain. The CDR3 DNA is TGTGCCACCAGTGAGGGCGGACCCCAGCATTTT. This sequence encodes CATSEGGPQHF.